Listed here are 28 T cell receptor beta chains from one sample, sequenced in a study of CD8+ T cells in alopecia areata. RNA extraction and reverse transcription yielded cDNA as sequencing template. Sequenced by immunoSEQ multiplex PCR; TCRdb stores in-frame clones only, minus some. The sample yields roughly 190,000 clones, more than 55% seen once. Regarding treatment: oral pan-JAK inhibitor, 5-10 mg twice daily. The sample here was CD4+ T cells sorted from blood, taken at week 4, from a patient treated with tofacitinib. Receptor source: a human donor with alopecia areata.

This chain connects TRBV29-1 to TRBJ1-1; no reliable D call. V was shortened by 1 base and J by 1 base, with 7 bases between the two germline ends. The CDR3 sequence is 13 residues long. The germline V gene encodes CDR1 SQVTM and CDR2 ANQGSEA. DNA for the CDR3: TGCAGCGTTGAAGCCCGGACGAACACTGAAGCTTTCTTT. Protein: CSVEARTNTEAFF.

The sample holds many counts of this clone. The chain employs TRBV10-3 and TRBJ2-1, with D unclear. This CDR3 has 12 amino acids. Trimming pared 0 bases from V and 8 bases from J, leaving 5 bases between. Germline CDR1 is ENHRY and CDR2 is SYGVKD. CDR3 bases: TGTGCCATCAGTGAGTCTCGGGATGAGCAGTTCTTC. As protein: CAISESRDEQFF.

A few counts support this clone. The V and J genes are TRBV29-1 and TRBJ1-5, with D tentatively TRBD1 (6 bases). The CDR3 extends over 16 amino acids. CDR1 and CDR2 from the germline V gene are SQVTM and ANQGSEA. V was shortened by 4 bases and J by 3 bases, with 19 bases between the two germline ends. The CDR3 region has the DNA TGCAGCGTTGGCTATGATAGGGGGGGGGCCAATCAGCCCCAGCATTTT. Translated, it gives CSVGYDRGGANQPQHF.

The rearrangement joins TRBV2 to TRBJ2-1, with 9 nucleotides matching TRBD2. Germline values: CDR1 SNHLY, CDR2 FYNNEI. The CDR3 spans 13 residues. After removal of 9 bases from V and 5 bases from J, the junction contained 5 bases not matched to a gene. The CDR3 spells CASSGRGNNEQFF. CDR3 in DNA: TGTGCCAGTAGCGGGAGAGGGAACAATGAGCAGTTCTTC.

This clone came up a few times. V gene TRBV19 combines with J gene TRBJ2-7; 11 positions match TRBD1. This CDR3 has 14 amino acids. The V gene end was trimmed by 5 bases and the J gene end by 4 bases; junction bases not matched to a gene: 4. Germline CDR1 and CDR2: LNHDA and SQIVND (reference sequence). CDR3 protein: CASSSRDRGYEQYF. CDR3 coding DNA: TGTGCCAGTAGTTCCAGGGACAGGGGGTACGAGCAGTACTTC.

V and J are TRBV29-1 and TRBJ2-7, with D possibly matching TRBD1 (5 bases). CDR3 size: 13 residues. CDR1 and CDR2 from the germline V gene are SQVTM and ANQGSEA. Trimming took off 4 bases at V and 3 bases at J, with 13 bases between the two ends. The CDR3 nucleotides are TGCAGCGTTGGAGCAGGGCTAAGCTACGAGCAGTACTTC. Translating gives CSVGAGLSYEQYF.

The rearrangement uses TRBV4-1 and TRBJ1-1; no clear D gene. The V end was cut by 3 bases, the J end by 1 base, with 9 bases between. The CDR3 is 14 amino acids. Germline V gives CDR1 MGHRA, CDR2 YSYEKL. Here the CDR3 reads CASSQFDGNTEAFF. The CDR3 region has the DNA TGCGCCAGCAGCCAGTTCGACGGGAACACTGAAGCTTTCTTT.

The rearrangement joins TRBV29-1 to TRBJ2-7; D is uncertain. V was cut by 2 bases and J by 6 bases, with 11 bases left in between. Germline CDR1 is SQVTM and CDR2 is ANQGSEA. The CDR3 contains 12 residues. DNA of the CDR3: TGCAGCGTTGAAAGTGGGAATCGCGAGCAGTACTTC. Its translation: CSVESGNREQYF.

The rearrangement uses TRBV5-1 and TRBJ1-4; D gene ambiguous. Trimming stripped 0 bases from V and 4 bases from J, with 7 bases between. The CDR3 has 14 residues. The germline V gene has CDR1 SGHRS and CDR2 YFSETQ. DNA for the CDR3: TGCGCCAGCAGCTTGGCTGGGCGTAATGAAAAACTGTTTTTT. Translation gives CASSLAGRNEKLFF.

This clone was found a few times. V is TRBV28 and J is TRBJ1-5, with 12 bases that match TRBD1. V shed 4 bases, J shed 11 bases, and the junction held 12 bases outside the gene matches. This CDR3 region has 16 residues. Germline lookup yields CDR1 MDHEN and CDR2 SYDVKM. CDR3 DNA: TGTGCCAGCAGTTACTCCGGGACAGGGGGCGGCCGGGCCCAGCATTTT. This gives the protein CASSYSGTGGGRAQHF.

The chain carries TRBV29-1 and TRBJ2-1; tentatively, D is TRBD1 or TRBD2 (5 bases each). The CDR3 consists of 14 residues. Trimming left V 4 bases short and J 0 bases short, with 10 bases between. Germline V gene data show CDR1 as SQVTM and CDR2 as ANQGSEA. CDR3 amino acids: CSVGVGGSYNEQFF. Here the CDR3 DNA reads TGCAGCGTTGGGGTTGGGGGCTCCTACAATGAGCAGTTCTTC.

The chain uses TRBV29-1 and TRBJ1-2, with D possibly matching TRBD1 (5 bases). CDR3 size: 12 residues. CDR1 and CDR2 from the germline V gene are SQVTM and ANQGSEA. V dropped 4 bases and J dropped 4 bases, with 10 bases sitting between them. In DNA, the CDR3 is TGCAGCGTTGGAACAGGATCCTATGGCTACACCTTC. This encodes CSVGTGSYGYTF.

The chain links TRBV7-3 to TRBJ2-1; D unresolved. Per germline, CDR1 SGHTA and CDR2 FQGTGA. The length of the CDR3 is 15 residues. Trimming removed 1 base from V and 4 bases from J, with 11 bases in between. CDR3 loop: CASSLIGKSYNEQFF. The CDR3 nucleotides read TGTGCCAGCAGCTTAATAGGGAAGAGTTACAATGAGCAGTTCTTC.

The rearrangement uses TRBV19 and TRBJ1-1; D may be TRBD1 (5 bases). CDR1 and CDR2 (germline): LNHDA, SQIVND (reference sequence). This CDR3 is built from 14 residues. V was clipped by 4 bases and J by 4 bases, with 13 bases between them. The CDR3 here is CASSNWGAGTEAFF. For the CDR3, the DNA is TGTGCCAGTAGTAATTGGGGCGCGGGCACTGAAGCTTTCTTT.

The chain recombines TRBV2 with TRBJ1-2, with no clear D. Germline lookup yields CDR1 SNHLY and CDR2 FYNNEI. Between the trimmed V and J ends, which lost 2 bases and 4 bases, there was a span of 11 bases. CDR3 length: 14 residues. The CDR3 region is CASSEQVGGYGYTF. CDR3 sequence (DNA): TGTGCCAGCAGTGAACAGGTGGGCGGCTATGGCTACACCTTC.

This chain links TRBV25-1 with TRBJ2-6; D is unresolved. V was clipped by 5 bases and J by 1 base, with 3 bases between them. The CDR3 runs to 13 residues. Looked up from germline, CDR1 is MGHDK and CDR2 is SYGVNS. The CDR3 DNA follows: TGTGCCAGCAGTTTGTCTGGGGCCAACGTCCTGACTTTC. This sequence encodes CASSLSGANVLTF.

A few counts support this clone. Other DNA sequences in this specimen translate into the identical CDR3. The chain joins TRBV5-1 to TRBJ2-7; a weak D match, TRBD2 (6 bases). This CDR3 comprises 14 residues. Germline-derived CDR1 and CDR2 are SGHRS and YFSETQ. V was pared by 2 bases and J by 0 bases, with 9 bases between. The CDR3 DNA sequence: TGCGCCAGCAGCTTAGGCGGGACCTCCTACGAGCAGTACTTC. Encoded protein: CASSLGGTSYEQYF.

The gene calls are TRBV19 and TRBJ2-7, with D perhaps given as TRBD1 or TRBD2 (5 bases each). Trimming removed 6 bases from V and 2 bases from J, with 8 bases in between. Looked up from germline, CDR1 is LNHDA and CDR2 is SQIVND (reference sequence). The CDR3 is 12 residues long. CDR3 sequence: CASRGDAYEQYF. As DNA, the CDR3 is TGTGCCAGTAGGGGGGACGCCTACGAGCAGTACTTC.

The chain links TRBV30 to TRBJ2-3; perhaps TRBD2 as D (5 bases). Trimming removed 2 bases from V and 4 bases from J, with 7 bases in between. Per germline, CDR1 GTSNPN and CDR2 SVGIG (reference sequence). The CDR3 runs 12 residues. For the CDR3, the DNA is TGTGCCTGGAGTCCGGGGTCAGATACGCAGTATTTT. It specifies CAWSPGSDTQYF.

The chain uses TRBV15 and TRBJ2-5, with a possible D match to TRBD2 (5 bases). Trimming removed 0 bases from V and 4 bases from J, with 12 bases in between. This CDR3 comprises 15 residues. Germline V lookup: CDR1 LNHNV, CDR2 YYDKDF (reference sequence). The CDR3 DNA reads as TGTGCCACCAGCAGAGATCGCCTCAGCGGAGAGACCCAGTACTTC. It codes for CATSRDRLSGETQYF.

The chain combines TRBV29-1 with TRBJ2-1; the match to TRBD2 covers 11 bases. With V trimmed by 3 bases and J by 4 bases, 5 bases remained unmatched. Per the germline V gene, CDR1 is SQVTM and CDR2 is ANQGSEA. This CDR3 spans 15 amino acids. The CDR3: CSVDFGTSGYNEQFF. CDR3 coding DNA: TGCAGCGTTGATTTCGGGACTAGCGGTTACAATGAGCAGTTCTTC.

This CDR3 is CASSMSYNEQFF. The CDR3, as DNA: TGTGCCAGCAGCATGAGCTACAATGAGCAGTTCTTC. The V call is TRBV7-2, the J call TRBJ2-1; D uncertain. This CDR3 is built from 12 residues. The germline V gene encodes CDR1 SGHTA and CDR2 FQGNSA. V lost 5 bases and J 3 bases, leaving 5 bases between the germline ends.

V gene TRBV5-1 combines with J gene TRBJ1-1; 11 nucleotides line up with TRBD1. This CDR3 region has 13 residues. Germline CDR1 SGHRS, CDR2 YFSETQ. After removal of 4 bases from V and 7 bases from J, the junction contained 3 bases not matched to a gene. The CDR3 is CASSRTGGDEAFF. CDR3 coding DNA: TGCGCCAGCAGCCGGACAGGGGGCGATGAAGCTTTCTTT.

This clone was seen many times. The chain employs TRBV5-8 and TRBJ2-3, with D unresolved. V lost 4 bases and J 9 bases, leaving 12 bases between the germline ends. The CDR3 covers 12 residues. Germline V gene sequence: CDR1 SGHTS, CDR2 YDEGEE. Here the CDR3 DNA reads TGTGCCAGCAGCCAGGCGTCCGGGACGCAGTATTTT. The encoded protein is CASSQASGTQYF.

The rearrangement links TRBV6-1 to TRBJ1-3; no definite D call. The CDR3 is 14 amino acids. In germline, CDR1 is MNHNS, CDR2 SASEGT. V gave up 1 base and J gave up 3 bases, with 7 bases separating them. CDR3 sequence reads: CASSEGGIGNTIYF. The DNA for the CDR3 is TGTGCCAGCAGTGAAGGAGGGATTGGAAACACCATATATTTT.

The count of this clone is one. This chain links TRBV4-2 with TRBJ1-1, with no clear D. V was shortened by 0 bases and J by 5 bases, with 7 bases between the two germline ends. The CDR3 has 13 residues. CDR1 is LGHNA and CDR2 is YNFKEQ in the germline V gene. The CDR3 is CASSQDGETEAFF. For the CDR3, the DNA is TGTGCCAGCAGCCAAGATGGAGAAACTGAAGCTTTCTTT.

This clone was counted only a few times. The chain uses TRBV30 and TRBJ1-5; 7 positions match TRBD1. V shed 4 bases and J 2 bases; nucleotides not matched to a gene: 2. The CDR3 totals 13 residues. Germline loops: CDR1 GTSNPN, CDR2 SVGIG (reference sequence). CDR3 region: CAWNQGGNQPQHF. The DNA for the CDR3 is TGTGCCTGGAACCAGGGGGGCAATCAGCCCCAGCATTTT.

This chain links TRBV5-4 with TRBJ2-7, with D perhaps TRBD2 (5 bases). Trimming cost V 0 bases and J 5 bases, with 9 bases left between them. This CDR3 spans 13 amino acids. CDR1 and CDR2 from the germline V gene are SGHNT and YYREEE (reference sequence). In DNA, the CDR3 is TGTGCCAGCAGCTTGGCGGGATTCAACGAGCAGTACTTC. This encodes CASSLAGFNEQYF.